This paragraph reports one TCR beta chain. This clonotype was counted a few times. The antigen it binds to is not known. Qualities for individual bases were not recorded, and no much larger clone is one base off. Genomic DNA was used as template for profiling of TCR beta VDJ combinations and CDR3 sequences. An Illumina HiSeq 2000 was the platform used for TCR repertoire sequencing. On the authors' methods: Repertoire assessment relied on Simpson's diversity index, CDR3 size and DJ length profiles, and TRBV/TRBJ rearrangement plots. Whichever DNA sequence was most abundant in the deep sequencing data was defined as the immunodominant clone. CDR3 amino acid sequences were checked for sharing across subjects and were also compared against the VDJdb database and published repertoires. The raw public data were reprocessed by TCRdb itself: fastp quality trimming at Q25, MiXCR clonotype calling, in-frame beta chains only. Records with the same CDR3 protein are collapsed into one entry carrying the most frequent genes and DNA. TCRdb's processing, not the authors', yielded these V and J calls. This sample has a few hundred thousand distinct CDR3 sequences in its table, and around 32% of those were observed once. 0.82% of the sample belongs to the ten largest clones.

This entry is derived from a study of CD8+CD57+ T cells in acquired aplastic anemia (dated by TCRdb to the late 2010s). With regard to the full study: A mean of 3.2 ug of DNA, ranging from roughly 0.19 to 27.4 ug, was extracted from sorted CD4+ and CD8+ cells. CD8+CD57+ expansion was defined as frequency above the mean frequency observed in healthy subjects. On the study overall, not on this receptor specifically: Between patients and healthy controls, no significant difference in CD8+ Simpson's diversity was found (P=0.060). Over 25 CD8+ CDR3 sequences were found in both patients and controls but appeared to be highly expressed in patients and within the immunodominant clones of the patients.

Patients chosen for sequencing had shown expansion of CD8+CD57+ cells by flow cytometry. All patients had severe acquired aplastic anemia diagnosed by International Study of Aplastic Anemia and Agranulocytosis and Camitta criteria. No therapy had been received by the patients at the time of blood sampling. In this study, sorted CD4+ and CD8+ T cells from the blood of healthy subjects and of severe aplastic anemia patients had their TCR repertoires deep-sequenced. Patients were enrolled in the USA under clinicaltrials.gov protocols 00001620, 01623167, 00001397, 00071045, 00081523 and 00961064. Ficoll-Paque density gradient centrifugation was used to isolate peripheral blood mononuclear cells. Before DNA extraction, CD4+ and CD8+ T cells were sorted with FACS or magnetic beads. Per the germline V gene, SGHAT is the CDR1 and FQNNGV is the CDR2. Taken from cysteine to phenylalanine, the CDR3 has 16 residues. This entry keeps only the CDR3 DNA: 48 bases, framed from base 1. V is trimmed back by 7 bases and J by 2 bases, and the junction contains 12 bases that no gene match accounts for.

Material: sorted CD4+, CD8+, or CD8+CD57+ T cells (not recorded which) from PBMCs. The clonotype was recovered from a human donor with aplastic anemia. Rearrangement joined TRBV11-2 to TRBJ1-2; 8 bases in between match TRBD1. This receptor has the CDR3 CASNRIRGRLNYGYTF. The bases read TGTGCCAGCAACCGGATCAGGGGGCGCCTCAACTATGGCTACACCTTC. This CDR3, with the reference TRBV11-2 and TRBJ1-2 proteins standing in past its ends, gives the full variable domain EAGVAQSPRYKIIEKRQSVAFWCNPISGHATLYWYQQILGQGPKLLIQFQNNGVVDDSQLPKDRFSAERLKGVDSTLKIQPAKLEDSAVYLCASNRIRGRLNYGYTFGSGTRLTVV.